This T cell receptor (beta chain) is from a study of OX40 agonist ivuxolimab in advanced cancers. Background on the study: Ivuxolimab, which is an agonistic anti-OX40 (CD134) antibody, was administered to the patients.

This clone was counted a few times. Generated by immunoSEQ multiplex PCR, the TCRdb table keeps only in-frame clones and is missing some. The table lists tens of thousands of clones, about 91% of them singletons. This CDR3 is built from 17 residues. From germline, CDR1 is SGHVS and CDR2 FQNEAQ. Trimming removed 3 bases from V and 4 bases from J; junction bases left unmatched: 7. Material: CD4+ or CD8+ T cells sorted from blood, obtained in a trial of the OX40 agonist ivuxolimab. The chain uses TRBV7-8 and TRBJ2-1; the match to TRBD2 covers 12 bases. The receptor was isolated from an adult with an advanced solid tumor such as melanoma, head and neck, liver or kidney cancer. CDR3 nucleotide sequence: TGTGCCAGCAGCTTCTCTAGGACTAGCGGGAAATACAATGAGCAGTTCTTC. As protein: CASSFSRTSGKYNEQFF.